A selection of T cell receptor beta chains follows, all from one sample in a study of shared clonotypes between healthy human individuals. Libraries were prepared by immunoSEQ multiplex PCR; TCRdb keeps only in-frame clonotypes and omits some of them. The sample yields roughly 500,000 clones, approximately 84% seen once. Source material: PBMCs. The receptors shown here come from a woman aged 40 to 55 in good health. Some clones in this sample may be carry-over from other donors' samples. CDR3s include the opening cysteine and the closing phenylalanine or tryptophan. The order of the fields is CDR3 DNA, CDR3 protein, D gene, J gene, V gene, clone size. The D gene is left open where the match is weak. A row's size may be missing; if present it is once, few, many or a size class.

CDR3 DNA: TGCGCCAGCAGCGAGGACAGCCAAGAGACCCAGTACTTC
CDR3 protein: CASSEDSQETQYF
D gene: -
J gene: TRBJ2-5
V gene: TRBV5-1
clone size: -

CDR3 DNA: TGCAGGACCCAACGGGGGGACGGCTACACCTTC
CDR3 protein: CRTQRGDGYTF
D gene: -
J gene: TRBJ1-2
V gene: TRBV20-1
clone size: many

CDR3 DNA: TGTGCCAGCAGCCCCCCTCGGACAGGGGGCACTCAGCCCCAGCATTTT
CDR3 protein: CASSPPRTGGTQPQHF
D gene: TRBD1
J gene: TRBJ1-5
V gene: TRBV7-2
clone size: -

CDR3 DNA: TGTGCCAGCAGCTTCTCTACGGGGAACACTGAAGCTTTCTTT
CDR3 protein: CASSFSTGNTEAFF
D gene: -
J gene: TRBJ1-1
V gene: TRBV5-6
clone size: -

CDR3 DNA: TGTGCCAGCTCACCAACCCTGGGACCTTACGAGCAGTACTTC
CDR3 protein: CASSPTLGPYEQYF
D gene: -
J gene: TRBJ2-7
V gene: TRBV18
clone size: -

CDR3 DNA: TGCGCCAGCAGCTTCGGACACCCGAAAAATTATGGCTACACCTTC
CDR3 protein: CASSFGHPKNYGYTF
D gene: -
J gene: TRBJ1-2
V gene: TRBV5-1
clone size: -

CDR3 DNA: TGCGCCAGCAGCTTGGGCGGGAGCGCCCTAAATGAGCAGTTCTTC
CDR3 protein: CASSLGGSALNEQFF
D gene: TRBD2
J gene: TRBJ2-1
V gene: TRBV5-1
clone size: -

CDR3 DNA: TGCGCCAGCAGTCAGCGGGAGAGTTCCTACGAGCAGTACTTC
CDR3 protein: CASSQRESSYEQYF
D gene: TRBD2
J gene: TRBJ2-7
V gene: TRBV5-1
clone size: -

CDR3 DNA: TGTGCCAGCAGTTTGGCGCCCAGGGCTGCTAACTATGGCTACACCTTC
CDR3 protein: CASSLAPRAANYGYTF
D gene: -
J gene: TRBJ1-2
V gene: TRBV28
clone size: once

CDR3 DNA: TGTGCCTGGAGTGCCAGAAGGTGGGGAGAGACCCAGTACTTC
CDR3 protein: CAWSARRWGETQYF
D gene: -
J gene: TRBJ2-5
V gene: TRBV30
clone size: -